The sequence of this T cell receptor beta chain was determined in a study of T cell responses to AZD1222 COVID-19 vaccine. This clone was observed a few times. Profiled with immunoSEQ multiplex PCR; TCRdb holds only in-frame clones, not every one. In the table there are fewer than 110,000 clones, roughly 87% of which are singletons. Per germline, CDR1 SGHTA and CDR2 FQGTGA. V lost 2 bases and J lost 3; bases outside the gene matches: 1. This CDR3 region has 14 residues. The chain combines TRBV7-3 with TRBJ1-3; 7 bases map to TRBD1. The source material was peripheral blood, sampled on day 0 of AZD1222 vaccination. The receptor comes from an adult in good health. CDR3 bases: TGTGCCAGCAGCTTACAGGGGGGTGGAAACACCATATATTTT. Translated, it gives CASSLQGGGNTIYF.